The 15 T cell receptor beta chains below were found in one sample sequenced in a study of blood T cells in healthy people across ages. A second PCR, run for roughly 7 to 11 cycles, used a sample-barcoded 5' primer plus a J-beta primer mix. MiXCR, run by TCRdb on the 5' RACE reads, gives a single entry per CDR3 protein. The sample lists 1.5 million to 2 million distinct CDR3 sequences, 39% seen once, with 23% in the top ten. Sequenced sample: blood. The source is a human donor in good health.

The chain combines TRBV4-3 with TRBJ2-3; D tentatively reads TRBD1 or TRBD2 (5 bases each). The CDR3 has 13 amino acids. From germline, CDR1 is LGHNA and CDR2 YSLEER. Trimming left V 2 bases short and J 6 bases short, with 9 bases between. CDR3 residues: CASSQRDPDTQYF. The CDR3 DNA is TGCGCCAGCAGCCAAAGGGACCCGGATACGCAGTATTTT.

Comment on this clonotype: At one of its ends the junction is not consistent with the germline gene, which may arise from a read error. The V gene is TRBV5-1, the J gene TRBJ1-6, with D possibly matching TRBD1 (5 bases). Per germline, CDR1 SGHRS and CDR2 YFSETQ. The CDR3 covers 14 residues. CDR3 sequence (DNA): TGCGCCGGCAGCTTGGGGGAGTTTAATTCACCCCTCCACTTT. Translated, it gives CAGSLGEFNSPLHF.

The chain recombines TRBV7-2 with TRBJ1-1, with a possible D match to TRBD1 (5 bases). The ends were cut back, 6 bases at V and 0 bases at J, with 17 bases in the middle. The CDR3 runs 16 residues. The germline V gene has CDR1 SGHTA and CDR2 FQGNSA. CDR3 nucleotide sequence: TGTGCCAGCAGTTCCCAGATAGGGGTGCTGAACACTGAAGCTTTCTTT. It translates to CASSSQIGVLNTEAFF.

V is TRBV7-9 and J is TRBJ1-1, with D uncertain. CDR3 length equals 11 residues. The ends were cut back, 8 bases at V and 11 bases at J, with 15 bases in the middle. Germline V gene lookup returns CDR1 SEHNR and CDR2 FQNEAQ (reference sequence). The CDR3 is CASGPGWVAFF. The CDR3 DNA reads as TGTGCCAGCGGCCCCGGCTGGGTGGCTTTCTTT. The whole variable domain, remainder taken from reference TRBV7-9 and TRBJ1-1, is DTGVSQNPRHKITKRGQNVTFRCDPISEHNRLYWYRQTLGQGPEFLTYFQNEAQLEKSRLLSDRFSAERPKGSFSTLEIQRTEQGDSAMYLCASGPGWVAFFGQGTRLTVV.

This clonotype showed up just a few times. The V and J genes are TRBV6-5 and TRBJ2-3, with TRBD2 identical over 10 bases. V shed 6 bases, J shed 2 bases, and the junction held 11 bases outside the gene matches. CDR3 length equals 17 residues. Germline V CDR1 and CDR2: MNHEY, SVGAGI. The CDR3 loop is CASSYPASGGYTDTQYF. CDR3 DNA sequence: TGTGCCAGCAGCTACCCGGCTAGCGGGGGATACACAGATACGCAGTATTTT.

V usage is TRBV2 and J usage is TRBJ1-2; D may be TRBD1 (5 bases). The ends were cut back, 2 bases at V and 5 bases at J, with 18 bases in the middle. CDR1 and CDR2 (germline): SNHLY, FYNNEI. The CDR3 is made up of 16 amino acids. CDR3 protein: CASSESETVTLYGYTF. CDR3 coding DNA: TGTGCCAGCAGTGAATCTGAGACAGTTACTTTATATGGCTACACCTTC.

In its sample, this clonotype was seen many times. The chain recombines TRBV7-6 with TRBJ2-6; D is unclear. V was cut by 4 bases and J by 2 bases, with 9 bases left in between. This CDR3 has 15 amino acids. Germline CDR1 SGHVS, CDR2 FNYEAQ. CDR3 amino acids: CASSSRFPGANVLTF. The CDR3 coding sequence is TGTGCCAGCAGCTCGCGATTCCCTGGGGCCAACGTCCTGACTTTC.

In this sample, this clonotype turned up once. V and J are TRBV6-1 and TRBJ2-2, with TRBD2 as a possible D gene (5 bases). From germline, CDR1 is MNHNS and CDR2 SASEGT. CDR3 size: 16 residues. The V gene lost 0 bases and the J gene lost 1 base, with 9 bases spanning the gap. CDR3 residues: CASSEASRGNTGELFF. The CDR3 DNA is TGTGCCAGCAGTGAAGCCAGTCGGGGGAACACCGGGGAGCTGTTTTTT.

The chain has TRBV24-1 and TRBJ2-1; D remains unclear. This CDR3 comprises 12 residues. Deletions cut 9 bases from V and 3 bases from J, with 8 bases between. Germline values: CDR1 KGHDR, CDR2 SFDVKD. This CDR3 is CATAAYYNEQFF. DNA of the CDR3: TGTGCCACCGCAGCCTACTACAATGAGCAGTTCTTC.

The genes are TRBV9 and TRBJ2-1, with D perhaps given as TRBD1 or TRBD2 (5 bases each). CDR3 length: 16 amino acids. CDR1 is SGDLS and CDR2 is YYNGEE in the germline V gene. Trimming removed 0 bases from V and 2 bases from J, with 12 bases in between. This CDR3 reads CASSVGGQGAYNEQFF. The CDR3 nucleotides read TGTGCCAGCAGCGTAGGAGGGCAAGGGGCCTACAATGAGCAGTTCTTC.

The V call is TRBV5-5, the J call TRBJ2-3, with 7 bases aligning to TRBD2. There are 18 residues in the CDR3. Germline values: CDR1 SGHKS, CDR2 YYEKEE (reference sequence). Trimming removed 1 base from V and 2 bases from J; junction bases left unmatched: 13. CDR3 in DNA: TGTGCCAGCAGCTTGTTTCTTGGGAGGGGCTACATCACAGATACGCAGTATTTT. As protein: CASSLFLGRGYITDTQYF.

This rearrangement joins TRBV28 to TRBJ2-2; 9 nucleotides align to TRBD2. The CDR3 totals 15 residues. Germline CDR1 is MDHEN and CDR2 is SYDVKM. Trimming took 5 bases from V and 3 from J; bases not matched to a gene: 4. CDR3 in amino acids: CASSRTSEDTGELFF. The CDR3 nucleotides read TGTGCCAGCAGTCGGACTAGCGAGGACACCGGGGAGCTGTTTTTT. Based on the CDR3 plus reference TRBV28 and TRBJ2-2, the full variable domain is DVKVTQSSRYLVKRTGEKVFLECVQDMDHENMFWYRQDPGLGLRLIYFSYDVKMKEKGDIPEGYSVSREKKERFSLILESASTNQTSMYLCASSRTSEDTGELFFGEGSRLTVL.

This rearrangement joins TRBV10-3 to TRBJ2-3, with D possibly matching TRBD1 (5 bases). The germline gives CDR1 ENHRY, CDR2 SYGVKD. The V and J ends lost 3 bases and 4 bases respectively, with 11 bases between them. The CDR3 loop spans 14 amino acids. The CDR3 region is CAISEAGLPDTQYF. CDR3 nucleotide sequence: TGTGCCATCAGTGAAGCAGGGCTGCCAGATACGCAGTATTTT.

This clonotype was counted between two and nine times. The gene calls are TRBV10-3 and TRBJ1-6, with TRBD1 matching 10 bases. The junction had 8 bases not matched to a gene; V was cut back by 10 bases and J by 5 bases. The germline V gene has CDR1 ENHRY and CDR2 SYGVKD. The CDR3 is 15 residues long. As DNA, the CDR3 is TGTGCCACCTCCCTCGGGACAGGGGATAATTCACCCCTCCACTTT. This gives the protein CATSLGTGDNSPLHF.

The rearrangement joins TRBV13 to TRBJ2-1; 8 bases map to TRBD1. Trimming cost V 3 bases and J 7 bases; bases outside gene matches: 8. CDR1 is PRHDT and CDR2 is FYEKMQ in the germline V gene (reference sequence). The CDR3 extends over 15 amino acids. CDR3 protein: CASSLTGVLGNEQFF. As DNA, the CDR3 is TGTGCCAGCAGCTTGACAGGGGTTTTAGGGAATGAGCAGTTCTTC. Looking up the rest from reference TRBV13 and TRBJ2-1 gives the full variable domain: AAGVIQSPRHLIKEKRETATLKCYPIPRHDTVYWYQQGPGQDPQFLISFYEKMQSDKGSIPDRFSAQQFSDYHSELNMSSLELGDSALYFCASSLTGVLGNEQFFGPGTRLTVL.